The clone carrying this T cell receptor (beta chain) appeared once. The antigen is unknown. The sample originates from a study of cytomegalovirus exposure and HLA in healthy donors. Whole-study results and caveats: When a later analysis compared HLA-associated TCR beta chains with equally common others, the HLA-associated chains turned out to be more clonally expanded and to have lower generation probabilities. The listing of 150 to 200 TCR beta chains classed them as cytomegalovirus-associated. High specificity and sensitivity for cytomegalovirus status were reported for the classifier.

The J segment lost 1 base and the V segment lost 5 bases, leaving 4 bases of the junction unmatched. The CDR3 length is 14 residues. Germline values: CDR1 MNHEY, CDR2 SMNVEV (reference sequence). This PCR relied on a set of 60 Vbeta primers and 13 Jbeta primers. The protocol was immunoSEQ multiplex PCR, while the TCRdb copy is restricted to in-frame clones and leaves out a portion. This sample has 100,000 or so clones; over 70% occur once, and the top ten carry 5.6%. The rearrangement links TRBV27 to TRBJ1-2; 7 bases agree with TRBD1. The sequence was collected from a male donor in good health and CMV-seronegative. The specimen was PBMCs. CDR3 in amino acids: CASSPGDSNYGYTF. The CDR3 nucleotides are TGTGCCAGCAGTCCGGGGGACAGTAACTATGGCTACACCTTC.